This is a list of T cell receptor beta chains from one sample in a study of shared clonotypes between healthy human individuals. Sequencing used immunoSEQ multiplex PCR; TCRdb keeps in-frame clones, though not all of them. The data contain some 690,000 clones, 90% of them singletons. Source material: memory CD8+ T cells from PBMCs. The receptors were sampled from a man in his late teens or twenties in good health. Some clones in this sample may be carry-over from other donors' samples. The CDR3 runs from the conserved cysteine through the conserved F or W. The order of the fields is clone size, V gene, D gene, J gene, CDR3 protein, CDR3 DNA. The D gene is left open where the match is weak. Clone size appears in some rows only: once, few, many, or a class for an expanded clone.

-	TRBV6-4	TRBD2	TRBJ2-1	CASSPSISGVLDEQFF	TGTGCCAGCAGCCCTAGCATCAGCGGGGTTTTAGATGAGCAGTTCTTC
-	TRBV7-9	TRBD1	TRBJ1-4	CASSSPRQGNIWGEKLFF	TGTGCCAGCAGCTCCCCCAGACAGGGAAACATATGGGGTGAAAAACTGTTTTTT
-	TRBV7-2	TRBD2	TRBJ2-2	CASSLRLAGTAGELFF	TGTGCCAGCAGCCTGCGACTAGCGGGAACCGCCGGGGAGCTGTTTTTT
-	TRBV5-8	TRBD1	TRBJ2-5	CASSPGTGGRETQYF	TGTGCCAGCAGCCCGGGGACAGGGGGCAGGGAGACCCAGTACTTC
-	TRBV7-9	-	TRBJ1-2	CASSLKGDYYGYTF	TGTGCCAGCAGCTTAAAGGGGGATTACTATGGCTACACCTTC
-	TRBV11-3	-	TRBJ2-3	CASSAPTADTQYF	TGTGCCAGCAGCGCACCTACGGCAGATACGCAGTATTTT
-	TRBV7-6	-	TRBJ2-7	CASSLASVRRGHEQYF	TGTGCCAGCAGCTTAGCTTCGGTCAGACGCGGCCACGAGCAGTACTTC
-	TRBV7-9	-	TRBJ2-3	CASSLGGRTSTDTQYF	TGTGCCAGCAGCTTAGGAGGCAGAACTAGCACAGATACGCAGTATTTT
-	TRBV7-9	TRBD1	TRBJ2-7	CASSLADRGEQYF	TGCGCCAGCAGCTTAGCAGACAGGGGCGAGCAGTACTTC
-	TRBV4-3	-	TRBJ2-7	CASSQGTDSYEQYF	TGCGCCAGCAGCCAAGGGACTGATTCGTACGAGCAGTACTTC
-	TRBV9	TRBD2	TRBJ2-7	CASSVGTTYEQYF	TGTGCCAGCAGCGTGGGGACTACCTACGAGCAGTACTTC
-	TRBV19	-	TRBJ1-2	CASSPPGRIYGYTF	TGTGCCAGTAGTCCGCCGGGACGGATATATGGCTACACCTTC
-	TRBV5-8	TRBD2	TRBJ2-1	CASRWTSGSYNEQFF	TGTGCCAGCAGGTGGACTAGCGGGAGCTACAATGAGCAGTTCTTC
-	TRBV9	-	TRBJ2-7	CASSVDSRAYEQYF	TGTGCCAGCAGCGTGGACTCGCGGGCGTACGAGCAGTACTTC
-	TRBV11-1	-	TRBJ2-7	CASSLGKLMEQYF	TGTGCCAGCAGCTTAGGCAAGTTGATGGAGCAGTACTTC
-	TRBV4-2	TRBD2	TRBJ2-1	CASRTSLNEQFF	TGTGCCAGCAGGACTAGCCTCAATGAGCAGTTCTTC
-	TRBV7-9	-	TRBJ2-1	CASSLMVGGLYNEQFF	TGTGCCAGCAGCTTAATGGTGGGAGGCCTTTACAATGAGCAGTTCTTC
-	TRBV10-3	TRBD1	TRBJ1-2	CAISDTGGGYGYTF	TGTGCCATCAGTGATACAGGGGGCGGCTATGGCTACACCTTC
-	TRBV7-9	TRBD1	TRBJ2-7	CASNQAPANRGSEQYF	TGTGCCAGCAACCAGGCCCCCGCTAACAGGGGTTCCGAGCAGTACTTC
-	TRBV7-2	-	TRBJ2-7	CASSLVTASYEQYF	TGTGCCAGCAGCTTAGTGACAGCCTCCTACGAGCAGTACTTC
-	TRBV14	-	TRBJ2-5	CASSQGRWETQYF	TGTGCCAGCAGCCAAGGACGATGGGAGACCCAGTACTTC
many	TRBV30	-	TRBJ1-4	CAWSWGFATNEKLFF	TGTGCCTGGAGTTGGGGATTTGCAACTAATGAAAAACTGTTTTTT
-	TRBV11-2	-	TRBJ2-2	CASYSTGELFF	TGTGCCAGCTATAGCACCGGGGAGCTGTTTTTT
-	TRBV27	-	TRBJ1-1	CASQLVLGTEAFF	TGTGCCAGCCAGTTGGTACTTGGCACTGAAGCTTTCTTT
-	TRBV2	-	TRBJ1-1	CASKLVLGVNTEAFF	TGTGCCAGCAAATTGGTTCTCGGGGTGAACACTGAAGCTTTCTTT
-	TRBV6-6	-	TRBJ1-1	CASTAGAEAFF	TGTGCCAGCACAGCGGGGGCTGAAGCTTTCTTT
-	TRBV5-6	-	TRBJ2-7	CASSLAGNVGEQYF	TGTGCCAGCAGCTTGGCCGGTAACGTGGGCGAGCAGTACTTC
-	TRBV29-1	-	TRBJ2-1	CSEVVSGEQFF	TGCAGCGAAGTAGTAAGTGGTGAGCAGTTCTTC
-	TRBV15	-	TRBJ2-5	CATSKLPHRGETQYF	TGTGCCACCAGCAAATTGCCCCACCGGGGGGAGACCCAGTACTTC
once	TRBV6-6	TRBD1	TRBJ1-2	CASGPTRGPGYTF	TGTGCCAGCGGGCCCACAAGGGGGCCTGGCTACACCTTC
-	TRBV7-6	-	TRBJ2-3	CASSLGESSTDTQYF	TGTGCCAGCAGCTTAGGGGAATCTAGCACAGATACGCAGTATTTT
-	TRBV11-3	TRBD1	TRBJ2-1	CASSEDRVSEQFF	TGTGCCAGCAGCGAGGACAGGGTGAGTGAGCAGTTCTTC
-	TRBV7-9	-	TRBJ2-7	CASSPPGADLIFLYF	TGTGCCAGCAGCCCGCCGGGGGCAGACCTTATTTTCTTGTACTTC
-	TRBV25-1	-	TRBJ2-7	CASSGTLSYEQYF	TGTGCCAGCAGTGGGACTCTGTCCTACGAGCAGTACTTC
-	TRBV27	TRBD2	TRBJ2-7	CASSPTSGDFLEQYF	TGTGCCAGCAGTCCTACTAGCGGGGACTTTTTGGAGCAGTACTTC
-	TRBV11-2	-	TRBJ1-6	CASSLRRDRSSYNSPLHF	TGTGCCAGCAGCCTACGTCGGGACCGGAGCTCCTATAATTCACCCCTCCACTTT
-	TRBV27	TRBD1	TRBJ2-2	CASSSGTGPGELFF	TGTGCCAGCAGTTCAGGGACAGGACCCGGGGAGCTGTTTTTT
-	TRBV10-3	-	TRBJ2-3	CAISESWGSAFLTDTQYF	TGTGCCATCAGTGAGTCTTGGGGCTCCGCCTTTCTCACAGATACGCAGTATTTT